This paragraph reports one T cell receptor beta chain. Its antigen is unidentified. This record belongs to a study of shared clonotypes between healthy human individuals. At the level of the study: CD4 naive and memory got three plates each, CD8 naive two, CD8 memory one. Study conclusions and caveats: In the sorted subsets, rarefaction showed sequencing was incomplete despite large depth.

The protocol was immunoSEQ multiplex PCR, while the TCRdb copy is restricted to in-frame clones and leaves out a portion. The sample holds about 1.9 million clones, roughly 93% seen once. Naivety among CD8 cells was defined by CD45RO negativity and positive CCR7 selection, thereby excluding terminally differentiated effector memory CD45RA+ cells. The healthy adult donors were HIV-negative and reported no recent acute infections or vaccinations. The sample was naive CD8+ T cells from PBMCs. The clonotype comes from a man aged 18 to 29 in good health. Some clones in this sample may be carry-over from other donors' samples.

DNA for the CDR3: TGTGCCAGCAGCTTCGCAGGGGATAGCAATCAGCCCCAGCATTTT. Its translation: CASSFAGDSNQPQHF. The chain employs TRBV11-2 and TRBJ1-5; D is perhaps TRBD1 (6 bases). The CDR3 runs to 15 residues. Germline V gene lookup returns CDR1 SGHAT and CDR2 FQNNGV. The ends were cut back, 3 bases at V and 0 bases at J, with 9 bases in the middle.